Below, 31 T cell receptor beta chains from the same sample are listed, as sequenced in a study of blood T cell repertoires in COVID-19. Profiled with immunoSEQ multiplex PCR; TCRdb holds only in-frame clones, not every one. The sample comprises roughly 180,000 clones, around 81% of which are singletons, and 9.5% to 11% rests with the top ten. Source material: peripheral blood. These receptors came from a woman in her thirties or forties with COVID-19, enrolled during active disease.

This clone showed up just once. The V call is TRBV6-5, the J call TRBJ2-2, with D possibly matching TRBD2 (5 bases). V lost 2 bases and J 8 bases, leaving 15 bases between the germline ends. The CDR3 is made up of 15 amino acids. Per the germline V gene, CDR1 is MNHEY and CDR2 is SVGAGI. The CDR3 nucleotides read TGTGCCAGCAGTTACCTAGTGGCCGGAGGAGGGGAGCTGTTTTTT. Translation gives CASSYLVAGGGELFF.

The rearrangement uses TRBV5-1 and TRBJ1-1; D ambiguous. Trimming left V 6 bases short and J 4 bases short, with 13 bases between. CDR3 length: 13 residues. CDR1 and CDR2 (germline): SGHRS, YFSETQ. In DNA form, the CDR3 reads TGCGCCAGCACCCTTGGAGGCTTCACTGAAGCTTTCTTT. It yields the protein CASTLGGFTEAFF.

As DNA, the CDR3 is TGTGCCAGCAGCGCGGCTAGCGGTTTACTAGCCAAAAACATTCAGTACTTC. This encodes CASSAASGLLAKNIQYF. This chain uses TRBV7-2 with TRBJ2-4, with TRBD2 identical over 7 bases. CDR3 length: 17 amino acids. V shed 5 bases, J shed 0 bases, and the junction held 10 bases outside the gene matches. Germline CDR1 reads SGHTA; CDR2 reads FQGNSA.

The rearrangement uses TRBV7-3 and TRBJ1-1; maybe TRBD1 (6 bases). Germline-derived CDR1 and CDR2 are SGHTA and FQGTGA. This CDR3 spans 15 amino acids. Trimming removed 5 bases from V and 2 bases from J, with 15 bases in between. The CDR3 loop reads CASSRKTGTNTEAFF. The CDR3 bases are TGTGCCAGCAGCAGAAAGACAGGAACTAACACTGAAGCTTTCTTT.

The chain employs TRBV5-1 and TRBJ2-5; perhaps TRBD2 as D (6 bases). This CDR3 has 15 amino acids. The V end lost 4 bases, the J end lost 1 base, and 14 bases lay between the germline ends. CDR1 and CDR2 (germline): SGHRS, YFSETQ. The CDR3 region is CASSPAGTSQETQYF. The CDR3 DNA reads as TGCGCCAGCAGCCCCGCCGGGACTTCCCAAGAGACCCAGTACTTC.

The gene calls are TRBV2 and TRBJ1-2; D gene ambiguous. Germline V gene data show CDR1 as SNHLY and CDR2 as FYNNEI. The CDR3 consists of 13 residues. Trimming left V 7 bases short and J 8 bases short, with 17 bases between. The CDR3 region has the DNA TGTGCCAGCAACACAGCCGTGATTCGGGGCTACACCTTC. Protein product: CASNTAVIRGYTF.

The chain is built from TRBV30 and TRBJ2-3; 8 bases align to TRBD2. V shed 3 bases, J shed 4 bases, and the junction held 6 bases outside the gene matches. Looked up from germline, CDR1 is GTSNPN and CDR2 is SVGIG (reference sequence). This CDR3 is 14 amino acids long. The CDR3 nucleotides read TGTGCCTGGAGGAGCGGGGGTGGCCCAGATACGCAGTATTTT. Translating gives CAWRSGGGPDTQYF.

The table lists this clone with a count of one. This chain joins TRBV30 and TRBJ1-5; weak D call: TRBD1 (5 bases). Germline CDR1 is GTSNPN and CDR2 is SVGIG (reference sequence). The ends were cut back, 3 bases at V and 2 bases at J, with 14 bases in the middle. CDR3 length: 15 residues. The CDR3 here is CAWREGAIGNQPQHF. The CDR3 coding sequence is TGTGCCTGGAGGGAAGGGGCGATAGGCAATCAGCCCCAGCATTTT.

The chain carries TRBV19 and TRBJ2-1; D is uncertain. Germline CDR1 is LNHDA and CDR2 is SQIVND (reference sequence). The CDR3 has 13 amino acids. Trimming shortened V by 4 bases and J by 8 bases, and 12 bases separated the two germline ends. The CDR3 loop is CASSTKSVYEQFF. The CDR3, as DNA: TGTGCCAGTAGTACGAAGAGTGTCTATGAGCAGTTCTTC.

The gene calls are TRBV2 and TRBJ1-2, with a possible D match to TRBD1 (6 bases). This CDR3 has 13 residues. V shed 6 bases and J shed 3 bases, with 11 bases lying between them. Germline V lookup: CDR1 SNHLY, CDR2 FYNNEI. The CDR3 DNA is TGTGCCAGCAGCCGTAACAGGGACTATGGCTACACCTTC. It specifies CASSRNRDYGYTF.

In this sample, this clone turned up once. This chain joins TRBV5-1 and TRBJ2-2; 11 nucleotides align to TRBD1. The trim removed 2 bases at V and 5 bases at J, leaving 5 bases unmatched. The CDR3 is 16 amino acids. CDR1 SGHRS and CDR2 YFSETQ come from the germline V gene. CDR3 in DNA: TGCGCCAGCAGCTTTTCCGGGACAGGGGGGACCGGGGAGCTGTTTTTT. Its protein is CASSFSGTGGTGELFF.

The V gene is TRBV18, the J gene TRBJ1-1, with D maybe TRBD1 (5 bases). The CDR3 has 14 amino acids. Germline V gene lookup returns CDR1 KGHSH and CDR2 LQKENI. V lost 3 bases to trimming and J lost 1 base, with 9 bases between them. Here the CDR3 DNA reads TGTGCCAGCTCACCCTCCACAGGGAACACTGAAGCTTTCTTT. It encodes CASSPSTGNTEAFF. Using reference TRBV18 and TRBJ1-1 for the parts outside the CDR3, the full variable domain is NAGVMQNPRHLVRRRGQEARLRCSPMKGHSHVYWYRQLPEEGLKFMVYLQKENIIDESGMPKERFSAEFPKEGPSILRIQQVVRGDSAAYFCASSPSTGNTEAFFGQGTRLTVV.

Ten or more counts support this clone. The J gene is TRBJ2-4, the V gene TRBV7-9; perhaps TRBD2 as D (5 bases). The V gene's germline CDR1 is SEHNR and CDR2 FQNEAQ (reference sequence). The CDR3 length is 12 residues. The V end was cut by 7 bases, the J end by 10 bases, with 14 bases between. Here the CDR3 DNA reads TGTGCCAGCACGAACCGGGAAGCAATTCAGTACTTC. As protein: CASTNREAIQYF.

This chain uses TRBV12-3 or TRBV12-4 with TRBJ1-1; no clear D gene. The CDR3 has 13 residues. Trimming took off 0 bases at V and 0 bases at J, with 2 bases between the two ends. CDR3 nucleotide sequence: TGTGCCAGCAGTTTAGCCTTGAACACTGAAGCTTTCTTT. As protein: CASSLALNTEAFF.

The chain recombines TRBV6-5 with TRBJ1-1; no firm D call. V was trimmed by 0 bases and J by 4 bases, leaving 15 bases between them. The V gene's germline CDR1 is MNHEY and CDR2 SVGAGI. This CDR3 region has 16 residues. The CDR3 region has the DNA TGTGCCAGCAGTTACTCGAGGAGGGCAGGAAGCACTGAAGCTTTCTTT. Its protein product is CASSYSRRAGSTEAFF.

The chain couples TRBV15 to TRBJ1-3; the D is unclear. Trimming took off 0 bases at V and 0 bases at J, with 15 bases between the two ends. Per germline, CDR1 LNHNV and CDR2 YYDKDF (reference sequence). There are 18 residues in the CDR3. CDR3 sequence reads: CATSRDGRFFSSGNTIYF. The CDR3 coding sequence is TGTGCCACCAGCAGAGATGGCCGATTCTTCAGCTCTGGAAACACCATATATTTT.

CDR3 loop: CASTVLVSGANVLTF. CDR3 nucleotide sequence: TGTGCCAGCACGGTGCTGGTCTCTGGGGCCAACGTCCTGACTTTC. The chain has TRBV2 and TRBJ2-6; D is ambiguous. The CDR3 contains 15 residues. Germline V gene lookup returns CDR1 SNHLY and CDR2 FYNNEI. Deletions cut 7 bases from V and 0 bases from J, with 10 bases between.

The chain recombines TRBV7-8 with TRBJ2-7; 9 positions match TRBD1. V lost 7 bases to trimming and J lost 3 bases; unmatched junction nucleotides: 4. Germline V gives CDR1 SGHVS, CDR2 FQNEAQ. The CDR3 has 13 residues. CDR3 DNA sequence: TGTGCCAGCACGACGGACAGGGGCTACGAGCAGTACTTC. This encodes CASTTDRGYEQYF.

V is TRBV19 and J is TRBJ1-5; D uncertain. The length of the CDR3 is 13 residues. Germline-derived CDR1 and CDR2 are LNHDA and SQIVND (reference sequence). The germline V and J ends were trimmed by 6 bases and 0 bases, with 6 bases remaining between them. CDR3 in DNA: TGTGCCAGTAGCAGCGGTAGCAATCAGCCCCAGCATTTT. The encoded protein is CASSSGSNQPQHF.

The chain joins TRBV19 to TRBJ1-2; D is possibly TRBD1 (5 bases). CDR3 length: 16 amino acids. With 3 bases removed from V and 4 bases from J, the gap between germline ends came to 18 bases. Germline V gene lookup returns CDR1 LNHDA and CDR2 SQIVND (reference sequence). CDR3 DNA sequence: TGTGCCAGTAGTATCCCCCGGACACCTCAAGGCTATGGCTACACCTTC. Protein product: CASSIPRTPQGYGYTF. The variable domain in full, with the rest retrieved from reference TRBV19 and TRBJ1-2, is DGGITQSPKYLFRKEGQNVTLSCEQNLNHDAMYWYRQDPGQGLRLIYYSQIVNDFQKGDIAEGYSVSREKKESFPLTVTSAQKNPTAFYLCASSIPRTPQGYGYTFGSGTRLTVV.

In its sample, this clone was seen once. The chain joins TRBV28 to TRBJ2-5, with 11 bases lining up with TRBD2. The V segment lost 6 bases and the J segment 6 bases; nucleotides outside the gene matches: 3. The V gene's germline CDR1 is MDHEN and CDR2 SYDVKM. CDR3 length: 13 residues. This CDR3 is CASRPTSGKTQYF. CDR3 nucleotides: TGTGCCAGCAGACCGACTAGCGGGAAGACCCAGTACTTC. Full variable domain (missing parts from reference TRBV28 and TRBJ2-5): DVKVTQSSRYLVKRTGEKVFLECVQDMDHENMFWYRQDPGLGLRLIYFSYDVKMKEKGDIPEGYSVSREKKERFSLILESASTNQTSMYLCASRPTSGKTQYFGPGTRLLVL.

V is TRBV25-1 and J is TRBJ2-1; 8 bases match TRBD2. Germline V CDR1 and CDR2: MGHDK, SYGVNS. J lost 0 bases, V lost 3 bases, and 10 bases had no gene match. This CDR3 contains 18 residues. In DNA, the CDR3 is TGTGCCAGCAGTGATACCAGGACCGGGACTAGCTCCTACAATGAGCAGTTCTTC. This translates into CASSDTRTGTSSYNEQFF.

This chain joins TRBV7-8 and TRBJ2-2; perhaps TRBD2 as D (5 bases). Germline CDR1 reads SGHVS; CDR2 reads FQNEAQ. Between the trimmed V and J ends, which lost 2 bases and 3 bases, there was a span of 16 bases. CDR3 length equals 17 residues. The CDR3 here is CASSLRGQLTYTGELFF. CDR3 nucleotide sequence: TGTGCCAGCAGCTTACGGGGTCAGTTAACTTACACCGGGGAGCTGTTTTTT. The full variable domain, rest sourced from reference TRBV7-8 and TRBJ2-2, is GAGVSQSPRYKVAKRGQDVALRCDPISGHVSLFWYQQALGQGPEFLTYFQNEAQLDKSGLPSDRFFAERPEGSVSTLKIQRTQQEDSAVYLCASSLRGQLTYTGELFFGEGSRLTVL.

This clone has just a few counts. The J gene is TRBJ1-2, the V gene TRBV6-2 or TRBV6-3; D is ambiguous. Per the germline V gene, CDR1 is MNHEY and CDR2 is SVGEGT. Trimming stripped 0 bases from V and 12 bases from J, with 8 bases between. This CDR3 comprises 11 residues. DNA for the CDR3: TGTGCCAGCAGTTACTCTGGGCTAAACACCTTC. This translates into CASSYSGLNTF.

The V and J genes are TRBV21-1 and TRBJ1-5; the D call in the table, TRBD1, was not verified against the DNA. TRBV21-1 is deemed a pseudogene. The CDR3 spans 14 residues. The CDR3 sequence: CASKRQGLDQPQHF. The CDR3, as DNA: TGTGCCAGCAAGAGACAGGGTCTTGATCAGCCCCAGCATTTT.

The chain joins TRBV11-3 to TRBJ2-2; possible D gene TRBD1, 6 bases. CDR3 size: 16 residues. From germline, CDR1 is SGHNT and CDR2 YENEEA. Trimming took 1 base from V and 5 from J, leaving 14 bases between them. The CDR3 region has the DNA TGTGCCAGCAGCTTAGCCGCCGGACAGCCAACCGGGGAGCTGTTTTTT. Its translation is CASSLAAGQPTGELFF.

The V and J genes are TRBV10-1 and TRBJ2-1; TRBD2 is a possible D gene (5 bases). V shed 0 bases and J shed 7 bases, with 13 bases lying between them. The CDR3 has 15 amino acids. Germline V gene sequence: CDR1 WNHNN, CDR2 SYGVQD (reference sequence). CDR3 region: CASSESPLARNEQFF. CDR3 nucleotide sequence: TGCGCCAGCAGTGAGTCCCCGCTAGCAAGAAATGAGCAGTTCTTC.

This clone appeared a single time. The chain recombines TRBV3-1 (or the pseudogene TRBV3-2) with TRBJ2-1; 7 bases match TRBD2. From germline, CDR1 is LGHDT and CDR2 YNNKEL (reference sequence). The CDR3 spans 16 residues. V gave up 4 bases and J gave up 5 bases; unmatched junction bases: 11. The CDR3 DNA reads TGTGCCAGCAGCCCCTTTACTAGCGACAAGGACAATGAGCAGTTCTTC. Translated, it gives CASSPFTSDKDNEQFF.

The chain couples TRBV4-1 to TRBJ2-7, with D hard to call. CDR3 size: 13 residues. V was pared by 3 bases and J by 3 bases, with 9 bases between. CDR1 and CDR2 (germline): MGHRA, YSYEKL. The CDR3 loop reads CASSQLVGYEQYF. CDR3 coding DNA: TGCGCCAGCAGCCAGCTAGTTGGCTACGAGCAGTACTTC.

CDR3 region: CASSLAQGAGTEAFF. CDR3 coding DNA: TGTGCCAGCAGCTTAGCGCAGGGGGCAGGCACTGAAGCTTTCTTT. This chain links TRBV7-9 with TRBJ1-1; TRBD1 matches at 8 bases. Germline CDR1 reads SEHNR; CDR2 reads FQNEAQ (reference sequence). The V segment lost 0 bases and the J segment 4 bases; nucleotides outside the gene matches: 4. The CDR3 loop spans 15 amino acids.

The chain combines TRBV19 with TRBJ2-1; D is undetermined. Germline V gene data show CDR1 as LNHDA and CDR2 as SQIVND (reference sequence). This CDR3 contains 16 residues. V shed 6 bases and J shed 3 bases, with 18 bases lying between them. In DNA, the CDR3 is TGTGCCAGTAGCTCAGACTGGCGCCCCCTCTACAATGAGCAGTTCTTC. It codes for CASSSDWRPLYNEQFF.